This T cell receptor beta chain derives from a study of blood T cells in healthy people across ages. At the level of the study: Template switching recovered approximately one barcoded beta molecule for every two T cells. Study-wide findings and caveats: The percentage of naive T cells correlated strongly with TCR beta diversity.

A note on this clonotype: What it binds is not known.

Through a sample-barcoded 5' primer and a J-beta primer mix, a second PCR was run for 7 to 11 cycles. TCRdb itself ran the 5' RACE reads through MiXCR, one entry per CDR3 protein. The table shows about 830,000 distinct CDR3 sequences, with 55% to 65% occurring only once. The CDR3 length is 13 residues. In germline, CDR1 is MGHRA, CDR2 YSYEKL. Deletions cut 1 base from V and 10 bases from J, with 11 bases between. The source of this sequence is a man aged 30-40 years in good health. The V gene is TRBV4-1, the J gene TRBJ2-1; D is perhaps TRBD2 (5 bases). Source material: blood. DNA for the CDR3: TGCGCCAGCAGCCAAGGTCCCGGGGAAGAGCAGTTCTTC. Encoded protein: CASSQGPGEEQFF.